The next 26 T cell receptor beta chains were all read from a single sample in a study of blood T cell repertoires in COVID-19. The repertoire was sequenced with immunoSEQ multiplex PCR; TCRdb's copy has only in-frame clones and lacks some. The sample gives about 240,000 clones, about 83% of which show up once; 3% to 4% is in the top ten. The material sequenced was PBMCs or T cells enriched from blood (not recorded which). These receptors were taken from a woman aged 40 to 50 who had been exposed to COVID-19.

This clone was recorded only once. The chain links TRBV5-1 to TRBJ2-7, with TRBD2 matching 8 bases. Unmatched junction bases numbered 16, after V lost 1 base and J lost 4 bases. Germline values: CDR1 SGHRS, CDR2 YFSETQ. The CDR3 extends over 18 amino acids. CDR3 sequence (DNA): TGCGCCAGCAGCTTGTCCCCAGCGGGGGCTCTGCGCATATACGAGCAGTACTTC. Translating it yields CASSLSPAGALRIYEQYF. The variable domain in full, completed from reference TRBV5-1 and TRBJ2-7, reads KAGVTQTPRYLIKTRGQQVTLSCSPISGHRSVSWYQQTPGQGLQFLFEYFSETQRNKGNFPGRFSGRQFSNSRSEMNVSTLELGDSALYLCASSLSPAGALRIYEQYFGPGTRLTVT.

This clone was picked up one time. The rearrangement uses TRBV6-4 and TRBJ1-3; D not certain. Trimming took off 11 bases at V and 8 bases at J, with 16 bases between the two ends. Per germline, CDR1 MRHNA and CDR2 SNTAGT. This CDR3 is 12 amino acids long. CDR3 protein: CAHGVRRHTIYF. The CDR3 nucleotides are TGTGCCCACGGGGTGAGGCGCCACACCATATATTTT.

V is TRBV6-2 or TRBV6-3 and J is TRBJ2-3; TRBD1 might be the D (6 bases). The CDR3 extends over 14 amino acids. V lost 4 bases, J lost 1 base, and 9 bases lay in between. Germline CDR1 reads MNHEY; CDR2 reads SVGEGT. CDR3 residues: CASSSGAGTDTQYF. The CDR3 DNA sequence: TGTGCCAGCAGTTCAGGGGCAGGCACAGATACGCAGTATTTT.

The CDR3 sequence: CSAGQGGGYTF. The CDR3 DNA sequence: TGCAGTGCGGGTCAGGGTGGCGGCTACACCTTC. The chain links TRBV20-1 to TRBJ1-2, with a tentative D call TRBD1 (5 bases). The CDR3 covers 11 residues. CDR1 and CDR2 (germline): DFQATT, SNEGSKA (reference sequence). Trimming took off 6 bases at V and 8 bases at J, with 13 bases between the two ends.

The table lists this clone with a few counts. J is TRBJ1-5 and V is TRBV2; no reliable D call. V lost 5 bases to trimming and J lost 5 bases, with 7 bases between them. The CDR3 length is 12 residues. The V gene's germline CDR1 is SNHLY and CDR2 FYNNEI. The CDR3 sequence is CASSQEDQPQHF. The CDR3 DNA reads TGTGCCAGCAGTCAGGAGGATCAGCCCCAGCATTTT.

This clone is medium-sized. The chain is built from TRBV4-3 and TRBJ1-5, with 8 nucleotides matching TRBD1. The V and J ends lost 4 bases and 1 base, in that order; junction bases with no gene match: 0. The CDR3 extends over 14 amino acids. Germline V lookup: CDR1 LGHNA, CDR2 YSLEER. The CDR3 bases are TGCGCCAGCAGCCGGACAGGGAGCAATCAGCCCCAGCATTTT. Encoded protein: CASSRTGSNQPQHF.

The genes are TRBV9 and TRBJ1-6; 7 nucleotides line up with TRBD1. CDR3 size: 13 residues. V shed 1 base, J shed 9 bases, and the junction held 1 base outside the gene matches. The germline CDR1 and CDR2 sequences are SGDLS and YYNGEE. CDR3 sequence reads: CASSVQGGSPLHF. CDR3 nucleotides: TGTGCCAGCAGCGTACAGGGGGGTTCACCCCTCCACTTT.

The rearrangement links TRBV19 to TRBJ1-5, with 10 bases identical to TRBD1. The ends lost 4 bases at V and 3 bases at J; junction bases unmatched: 6. CDR1 LNHDA and CDR2 SQIVND come from the germline V gene (reference sequence). The CDR3 spans 16 residues. CDR3 coding DNA: TGTGCCAGTAGTAAATCGGACAGGGGGAACAATCAGCCCCAGCATTTT. Amino acids: CASSKSDRGNNQPQHF.

This chain connects TRBV7-2 to TRBJ2-3; 8 nucleotides agree with TRBD1. CDR3 length: 15 residues. J was trimmed by 2 bases and V by 4 bases; bases with no gene match: 5. Germline loops: CDR1 SGHTA, CDR2 FQGNSA. The CDR3 DNA is TGTGCCAGCAGCTGGACAGGGTACGACACAGATACGCAGTATTTT. This gives the protein CASSWTGYDTDTQYF.

The rearrangement links TRBV5-1 to TRBJ1-1, with no clear D. The CDR3 totals 14 residues. Trimming took 0 bases from V and 3 from J, leaving 9 bases between them. CDR1 and CDR2 (germline): SGHRS, YFSETQ. The CDR3 loop is CASSLVSGDTEAFF. As DNA, the CDR3 is TGCGCCAGCAGCTTGGTTTCCGGGGACACTGAAGCTTTCTTT.

This clone has more than one count but fewer than ten. The V call is TRBV28, the J call TRBJ1-4; no firm D call. Trimming removed 7 bases at V and 7 bases at J, with 19 bases between. This CDR3 contains 15 residues. Germline V CDR1 and CDR2: MDHEN, SYDVKM. In DNA form, the CDR3 reads TGTGCCAGCACCTCCCCACGGAGGGCGGGTGAAAAACTGTTTTTT. Translated, it gives CASTSPRRAGEKLFF.

The chain employs TRBV19 and TRBJ1-1; 8 nucleotides align to TRBD1. Germline-derived CDR1 and CDR2 are LNHDA and SQIVND (reference sequence). Trimming cost V 7 bases and J 1 base; bases outside gene matches: 8. The CDR3 extends over 15 amino acids. CDR3 nucleotides: TGTGCCAGTACCGTTCCCGGGACAGGGAACACTGAAGCTTTCTTT. Residues: CASTVPGTGNTEAFF.

CDR3 nucleotides: TGTGCCAGCAGTCGGACAGGGGCGCCCTACGAGCAGTACTTC. Its protein is CASSRTGAPYEQYF. The chain uses TRBV7-2 and TRBJ2-7; TRBD1 aligns across 9 bases. Looked up from germline, CDR1 is SGHTA and CDR2 is FQGNSA. V trimming: 6 bases; J trimming: 2 bases; junction bases outside the gene matches: 5. The CDR3 length is 14 residues.

The CDR3 DNA reads as TGTGCCTGGAGTGTAGGGAACACGGGGAGCAATCAGCCCCAGCATTTT. Its protein is CAWSVGNTGSNQPQHF. The rearrangement links TRBV30 to TRBJ1-5; no reliable D call. Deletions cut 0 bases from V and 1 base from J, with 13 bases between. The CDR3 has 16 residues. CDR1 GTSNPN and CDR2 SVGIG come from the germline V gene (reference sequence).

This clone has only a few counts. This sequence joins TRBV9 and TRBJ1-1; 7 bases line up with TRBD1. CDR1 is SGDLS and CDR2 is YYNGEE in the germline V gene. V was clipped by 0 bases and J by 1 base; unmatched bases: 3. The CDR3 consists of 15 residues. The CDR3 spells CASSVAGTANTEAFF. CDR3 coding DNA: TGTGCCAGCAGCGTAGCTGGGACAGCGAACACTGAAGCTTTCTTT.

This clone was picked up a small number of times. The chain employs TRBV7-8 and TRBJ1-6; 9 bases are shared with TRBD1. Germline V gene lookup returns CDR1 SGHVS and CDR2 FQNEAQ. V shed 5 bases and J 7 bases; nucleotides not matched to a gene: 12. The CDR3 extends over 17 amino acids. CDR3 amino acids: CASSPRRDRELNSPLHF. Written as DNA, the CDR3 is TGTGCCAGCAGCCCCCGTCGGGACAGGGAACTAAATTCACCCCTCCACTTT.

The chain combines TRBV28 with TRBJ2-2; D is perhaps TRBD1 (6 bases). This CDR3 is built from 16 residues. The V gene's germline CDR1 is MDHEN and CDR2 SYDVKM. V was trimmed by 2 bases and J by 4 bases, leaving 14 bases between them. Written as DNA, the CDR3 is TGTGCCAGCAGTTTACCCCAGGGGTTGATCACCGGGGAGCTGTTTTTT. Amino acid sequence: CASSLPQGLITGELFF.

V is TRBV9 and J is TRBJ2-7; weak D call: TRBD2 (6 bases). Trimming took 2 bases from V and 12 from J, leaving 15 bases between them. The V gene's germline CDR1 is SGDLS and CDR2 YYNGEE. This CDR3 has 12 amino acids. CDR3 DNA: TGTGCCAGCAGCGTGATCGGGGGTGGCTTGTACTTC. It encodes CASSVIGGGLYF.

V and J are TRBV29-1 and TRBJ2-1; 8 bases line up with TRBD2. Germline CDR1 SQVTM, CDR2 ANQGSEA. After removal of 7 bases from V and 6 bases from J, the junction contained 8 bases not matched to a gene. This CDR3 comprises 13 residues. CDR3 region: CSAGNLAGNEQFF. As DNA, the CDR3 is TGCAGCGCAGGGAATCTAGCGGGCAATGAGCAGTTCTTC.

This clone was seen more than once but under ten times. DNA for the CDR3: TGTGCCAGCAGACTAGCCGGGGGTGCCGGGGAGCTGTTTTTT. Residues: CASRLAGGAGELFF. V usage is TRBV7-8 and J usage is TRBJ2-2, with TRBD2 as a possible D gene (6 bases). V was trimmed by 6 bases and J by 6 bases, leaving 14 bases between them. The CDR3 runs to 14 residues. Germline-derived CDR1 and CDR2 are SGHVS and FQNEAQ. Complete variable domain (other parts from reference TRBV7-8 and TRBJ2-2): GAGVSQSPRYKVAKRGQDVALRCDPISGHVSLFWYQQALGQGPEFLTYFQNEAQLDKSGLPSDRFFAERPEGSVSTLKIQRTQQEDSAVYLCASRLAGGAGELFFGEGSRLTVL.

Remarks on this clone: At one of its ends the junction is not consistent with the germline gene, which may arise from a read error. The gene calls are TRBV13 and TRBJ1-2, with D uncertain. CDR1 is PRHDT and CDR2 is FYEKMQ in the germline V gene (reference sequence). The CDR3 contains 12 residues. The CDR3 nucleotides read TGTGCCAGCAGCTTAGGTCTCCGGGGTGCTCACTTC. This translates into CASSLGLRGAHF.

The V gene is TRBV20-1, the J gene TRBJ2-1; 9 positions agree with TRBD2. J gave up 7 bases and V 3 bases, and 13 bases lay outside the gene matches. This CDR3 has 16 amino acids. The germline gives CDR1 DFQATT, CDR2 SNEGSKA (reference sequence). CDR3 in amino acids: CSASPQAAGGYNEQFF. The CDR3 DNA follows: TGCAGTGCTAGTCCCCAGGCAGCGGGGGGATATAATGAGCAGTTCTTC.

V usage is TRBV19 and J usage is TRBJ2-1, with D tentatively TRBD2 (6 bases). The V end lost 3 bases, the J end lost 10 bases, and 10 bases lay between the germline ends. The CDR3 extends over 12 amino acids. Germline assignment: CDR1 LNHDA and CDR2 SQIVND (reference sequence). The CDR3 coding sequence is TGTGCCAGTAGTATCTTCCGGGGGGAGCAGTTCTTC. Translated, it gives CASSIFRGEQFF.

This clone was seen a single time. The V gene is TRBV6-2 or TRBV6-3, the J gene TRBJ1-2; 7 nucleotides line up with TRBD1. The germline CDR1 and CDR2 sequences are MNHEY and SVGEGT. Unmatched junction bases numbered 9, after V lost 6 bases and J lost 8 bases. This CDR3 has 13 residues. CDR3 protein: CASSRDRSYGYTF. The CDR3 nucleotides read TGTGCCAGCAGCCGGGACAGATCCTACGGCTACACCTTC.

The chain uses TRBV7-3 and TRBJ2-7; possible D gene TRBD1, 6 bases. The CDR3 totals 13 residues. The V end was cut by 5 bases, the J end by 3 bases, with 11 bases between. Germline V lookup: CDR1 SGHTA, CDR2 FQGTGA. The CDR3 sequence: CASSRGQIYEQYF. In DNA, the CDR3 is TGTGCCAGCAGCCGAGGACAGATCTACGAGCAGTACTTC.

The rearrangement joins TRBV3-1 (or the pseudogene TRBV3-2) to TRBJ1-2, with D possibly matching TRBD1 (5 bases). The CDR3 has 13 amino acids. Germline loops: CDR1 LGHDT, CDR2 YNNKEL (reference sequence). Trimming shortened V by 0 bases and J by 8 bases, and 10 bases separated the two germline ends. The DNA for the CDR3 is TGTGCCAGCAGCCAAGAAAGCAGGGTCGGCTACACCTTC. Its protein product is CASSQESRVGYTF.